These 22 T cell receptor beta chains were sequenced from one sample in a study of response to subunit inactivated influenza vaccine. From the RT-PCR reads, TCRdb called clonotypes with MiXCR, one entry per CDR3 protein. This sample yields about 580,000 distinct CDR3 sequences, of which less than 15% are seen a single time; over 8.5% belongs to the top ten. Sequenced material: PBMCs from blood, taken about 13 days after vaccination. The receptors derive from a man aged 45-65 years who received an inactivated influenza vaccine.

This sequence joins TRBV10-3 and TRBJ2-1, with 11 bases identical to TRBD2. The V gene's germline CDR1 is ENHRY and CDR2 SYGVKD. This CDR3 region has 16 residues. Trimming at V came to 0 bases and at J to 6 bases, leaving 4 bases not matched to a gene. The CDR3 sequence: CAISESLAGVFNEQFF. Written as DNA, the CDR3 is TGTGCCATCAGTGAGTCACTAGCGGGAGTGTTCAATGAGCAGTTCTTC.

In this sample, this clonotype turned up many times. The chain employs TRBV20-1 and TRBJ1-5, with 10 bases fitting TRBD1. V lost 5 bases, J lost 6 bases, and 1 base stayed unmatched. From germline, CDR1 is DFQATT and CDR2 SNEGSKA (reference sequence). This CDR3 is 12 amino acids long. CDR3 in DNA: TGCAGTGCTGGACAGGGGGGTCAGCCCCAGCATTTT. Its translation is CSAGQGGQPQHF.

This clonotype was counted only a few times. This rearrangement joins TRBV5-1 to TRBJ2-5; TRBD1 aligns across 7 bases. Per germline, CDR1 SGHRS and CDR2 YFSETQ. There are 16 residues in the CDR3. Trimming took 3 bases from V and 4 from J; bases not matched to a gene: 12. This CDR3 is CASSSGPRQGAETQYF. As DNA, the CDR3 is TGCGCCAGCAGCTCGGGGCCGAGACAGGGAGCAGAGACCCAGTACTTC.

The V and J genes are TRBV7-9 and TRBJ2-2, with TRBD1 as a possible D gene (7 bases). Germline V CDR1 and CDR2: SEHNR, FQNEAQ (reference sequence). V gave up 5 bases and J gave up 5 bases, with 15 bases separating them. There are 15 residues in the CDR3. CDR3: CASSGQGGWTGELFF. The CDR3 nucleotides are TGTGCCAGCAGCGGCCAGGGGGGTTGGACCGGGGAGCTGTTTTTT.

The chain joins TRBV4-2 to TRBJ2-7, with D possibly matching TRBD1 (5 bases). Germline V gene sequence: CDR1 LGHNA, CDR2 YNFKEQ. The CDR3 contains 15 residues. Trimming pared 0 bases from V and 4 bases from J, leaving 13 bases between. The DNA for the CDR3 is TGTGCCAGCAGCCAAGAGCAGGCCTCAGGGTACGAGCAGTACTTC. Translating it yields CASSQEQASGYEQYF.

The chain couples TRBV24-1 to TRBJ2-3, with 10 nucleotides matching TRBD2. The trim removed 5 bases at V and 3 bases at J, leaving 7 bases unmatched. The CDR3 runs to 16 residues. The germline V gene has CDR1 KGHDR and CDR2 SFDVKD. The CDR3 sequence is CATSGRTSGITDTQYF. For the CDR3, the DNA is TGTGCCACCAGTGGCCGCACTAGCGGGATAACAGATACGCAGTATTTT.

The CDR3 coding sequence is TGTGCCAGCAGTTACGCGAGGGGGGACTACGAGCAGTACTTC. It is translated as CASSYARGDYEQYF. The V call is TRBV6-5, the J call TRBJ2-7; D is tentatively TRBD1 or TRBD2 (6 bases each). Germline CDR1 reads MNHEY; CDR2 reads SVGAGI. V dropped 2 bases and J dropped 3 bases, with 11 bases sitting between them. The CDR3 runs 14 residues.

This clonotype was counted a few times. This chain joins TRBV6-1 and TRBJ2-7; weak D call: TRBD2 (7 bases). In germline, CDR1 is MNHNS, CDR2 SASEGT. V was clipped by 4 bases and J by 3 bases, with 13 bases between them. The length of the CDR3 is 14 residues. For the CDR3, the DNA is TGTGCCAGCAGTGTCAGGAGGGGGGGCTACGAGCAGTACTTC. This codes for CASSVRRGGYEQYF.

This clonotype was counted between two and nine times. The genes are TRBV4-2 and TRBJ1-4, with unresolved D. CDR1 and CDR2 from the germline V gene are LGHNA and YNFKEQ. This CDR3 spans 16 amino acids. Trimming pared 2 bases from V and 5 bases from J, leaving 15 bases between. CDR3 residues: CASSQQKGLKNEKLFF. The CDR3, as DNA: TGTGCCAGCAGCCAACAAAAAGGACTGAAGAATGAAAAACTGTTTTTT.

This clonotype was observed a few times. The chain joins TRBV27 to TRBJ1-6, with D unclear. This CDR3 has 18 residues. CDR1 and CDR2 (germline): MNHEY, SMNVEV (reference sequence). V was pared by 6 bases and J by 5 bases, with 23 bases between. CDR3 loop: CASRYSGSETLNNSPLHF. The CDR3 DNA sequence: TGTGCCAGCAGATATTCCGGTTCTGAGACCCTCAATAATTCACCCCTCCACTTT.

This clonotype came up many times. The J gene is TRBJ2-1, the V gene TRBV5-8; 10 bases line up with TRBD2. The germline CDR1 and CDR2 sequences are SGHTS and YDEGEE. The CDR3 runs to 16 residues. The junction had 1 base not matched to a gene; V was cut back by 0 bases and J by 1 base. In DNA, the CDR3 is TGTGCCAGCAGCTTGGGTAGCGGGGGGTCCTACAATGAGCAGTTCTTC. Residues: CASSLGSGGSYNEQFF.

The CDR3 protein is CASSPTSGSSKQYF. The CDR3 DNA is TGTGCCAGCAGTCCGACTAGCGGGAGCTCTAAGCAGTATTTT. The J gene is TRBJ2-3, the V gene TRBV6-2 or TRBV6-3, with 12 bases identical to TRBD2. Germline-derived CDR1 and CDR2 are MNHEY and SVGEGT. The CDR3 has 14 residues. Trimming removed 5 bases from V and 11 bases from J; junction bases left unmatched: 8.

The chain is built from TRBV12-3 or TRBV12-4 and TRBJ2-3; 7 nucleotides align to TRBD1. This CDR3 comprises 15 residues. V trimming: 6 bases; J trimming: 8 bases; junction bases outside the gene matches: 14. The CDR3 DNA follows: TGTGCCAGCAGCCAACACCGACAGGGATCCATTACGCAGTATTTT. It specifies CASSQHRQGSITQYF.

V and J are TRBV30 and TRBJ1-5, with TRBD1 identical over 9 bases. The CDR3 has 15 amino acids. The ends lost 1 base at V and 6 bases at J; junction bases unmatched: 7. Germline V gene sequence: CDR1 GTSNPN, CDR2 SVGIG (reference sequence). The CDR3 DNA sequence: TGTGCCTGGAGTGGCCGGGACAGGGTCGGTCAGCCCCAGCATTTT. Translating gives CAWSGRDRVGQPQHF.

This clonotype was found a few times. This chain links TRBV7-3 with TRBJ2-1; the match to TRBD2 covers 8 bases. Germline-derived CDR1 and CDR2 are SGHTA and FQGTGA. The V and J ends lost 6 bases and 9 bases, in that order; junction bases with no gene match: 10. The CDR3 spans 14 residues. The CDR3 is CASSNQAGVGEQFF. The DNA of the CDR3 is TGTGCCAGCAGTAACCAAGCGGGAGTCGGTGAGCAGTTCTTC. The whole variable domain, filled in from reference TRBV7-3 and TRBJ2-1, reads GAGVSQTPSNKVTEKGKYVELRCDPISGHTALYWYRQSLGQGPEFLIYFQGTGAADDSGLPNDRFFAVRPEGSVSTLKIQRTERGDSAVYLCASSNQAGVGEQFFGPGTRLTVL.

This clonotype was recorded a few times. The chain uses TRBV4-3 and TRBJ2-7, with D unresolved. Trimming left V 4 bases short and J 6 bases short, with 16 bases between. The CDR3 length is 14 residues. Germline V CDR1 and CDR2: LGHNA, YSLEER. This chain's CDR3 is CASSPNQRATEQYF. In DNA form, the CDR3 reads TGCGCCAGCAGCCCCAACCAGCGAGCGACCGAGCAGTACTTC.

The chain employs TRBV19 and TRBJ1-1; no definite D call. CDR3 length: 13 residues. The V gene lost 5 bases and the J gene lost 0 bases, with 7 bases spanning the gap. Germline lookup yields CDR1 LNHDA and CDR2 SQIVND (reference sequence). The CDR3 nucleotides read TGTGCCAGTAGTTCCATAATGAACACTGAAGCTTTCTTT. Its translation: CASSSIMNTEAFF.

The CDR3 DNA reads TGCAGTGCCTCCTTGACTAGCGGGGCCTCTAGCACAGATACGCAGTATTTT. Encoded protein: CSASLTSGASSTDTQYF. The chain carries TRBV20-1 and TRBJ2-3; 11 bases map to TRBD2. The CDR3 has 17 amino acids. Per germline, CDR1 DFQATT and CDR2 SNEGSKA (reference sequence). The junction had 11 bases not matched to a gene; V was cut back by 6 bases and J by 0 bases.

As regards this clonotype: This clone may be a read error of a much larger clone one base away. This chain connects TRBV20-1 to TRBJ2-3; D is unresolved. Germline V gives CDR1 DFQATT, CDR2 SNEGSKA (reference sequence). V shed 2 bases and J shed 2 bases, with 2 bases lying between them. This CDR3 comprises 11 residues. The CDR3 spells CSARNTDTQYF. The DNA of the CDR3 is TGCAGTGCTAGAAACACAGATACGCAGTATTTT.

This clonotype was seen repeatedly, ten times or more. The rearrangement joins TRBV6-2 or TRBV6-3 to TRBJ2-7; 13 bases agree with TRBD2. Trimming cost V 10 bases and J 0 bases; bases outside gene matches: 15. CDR1 MNHEY and CDR2 SVGEGT come from the germline V gene. The CDR3 is made up of 18 amino acids. CDR3: CATDPGTSGARSSYEQYF. CDR3 bases: TGTGCCACCGACCCCGGGACTAGCGGGGCTAGGAGCTCCTACGAGCAGTACTTC.

This clonotype was recorded only once. This may arise from a read error, as a much more abundant clone is one base away. This rearrangement joins TRBV10-3 to TRBJ2-2; TRBD1 or TRBD2 may be the D gene (5 bases each). V was cut by 0 bases and J by 1 base, with 18 bases left in between. The germline gives CDR1 ENHRY, CDR2 SYGVKD. The CDR3 runs 19 residues. This CDR3 reads CAISESSLGVSQNTGELFF. Here the CDR3 DNA reads TGTGCCATCAGTGAGTCGAGCCTGGGGGTTAGCCAGAACACCGGGGAGCTGTTTTTT.

V and J are TRBV12-3 or TRBV12-4 and TRBJ2-1, with 9 bases that match TRBD2. Trimming removed 1 base from V and 7 bases from J; junction bases left unmatched: 5. This CDR3 region has 15 residues. The CDR3 coding sequence is TGTGCCAGCAGTTTAGGAGTAGCGGGAGTTAATGAGCAGTTCTTC. As protein: CASSLGVAGVNEQFF.